This TCR beta chain was found in a study of blood T cell repertoires in COVID-19. After removal of 3 bases from V and 6 bases from J, the junction contained 13 bases not matched to a gene. Germline loops: CDR1 SGHRS, CDR2 YFSETQ. The CDR3 has 16 amino acids. Measured with immunoSEQ multiplex PCR; TCRdb has only the in-frame clones, and not every one. The sample consists of fewer than 25,000 clones, around nine tenths of them appearing once. Sequencing input: peripheral blood. The clonotype comes from a man aged 50 to 59 with active COVID-19. This chain uses TRBV5-1 with TRBJ2-3; 7 bases map to TRBD1. CDR3 loop: CASSYLGTGVMDTQYF. DNA of the CDR3: TGCGCCAGCAGCTACTTAGGCACAGGGGTCATGGATACGCAGTATTTT.